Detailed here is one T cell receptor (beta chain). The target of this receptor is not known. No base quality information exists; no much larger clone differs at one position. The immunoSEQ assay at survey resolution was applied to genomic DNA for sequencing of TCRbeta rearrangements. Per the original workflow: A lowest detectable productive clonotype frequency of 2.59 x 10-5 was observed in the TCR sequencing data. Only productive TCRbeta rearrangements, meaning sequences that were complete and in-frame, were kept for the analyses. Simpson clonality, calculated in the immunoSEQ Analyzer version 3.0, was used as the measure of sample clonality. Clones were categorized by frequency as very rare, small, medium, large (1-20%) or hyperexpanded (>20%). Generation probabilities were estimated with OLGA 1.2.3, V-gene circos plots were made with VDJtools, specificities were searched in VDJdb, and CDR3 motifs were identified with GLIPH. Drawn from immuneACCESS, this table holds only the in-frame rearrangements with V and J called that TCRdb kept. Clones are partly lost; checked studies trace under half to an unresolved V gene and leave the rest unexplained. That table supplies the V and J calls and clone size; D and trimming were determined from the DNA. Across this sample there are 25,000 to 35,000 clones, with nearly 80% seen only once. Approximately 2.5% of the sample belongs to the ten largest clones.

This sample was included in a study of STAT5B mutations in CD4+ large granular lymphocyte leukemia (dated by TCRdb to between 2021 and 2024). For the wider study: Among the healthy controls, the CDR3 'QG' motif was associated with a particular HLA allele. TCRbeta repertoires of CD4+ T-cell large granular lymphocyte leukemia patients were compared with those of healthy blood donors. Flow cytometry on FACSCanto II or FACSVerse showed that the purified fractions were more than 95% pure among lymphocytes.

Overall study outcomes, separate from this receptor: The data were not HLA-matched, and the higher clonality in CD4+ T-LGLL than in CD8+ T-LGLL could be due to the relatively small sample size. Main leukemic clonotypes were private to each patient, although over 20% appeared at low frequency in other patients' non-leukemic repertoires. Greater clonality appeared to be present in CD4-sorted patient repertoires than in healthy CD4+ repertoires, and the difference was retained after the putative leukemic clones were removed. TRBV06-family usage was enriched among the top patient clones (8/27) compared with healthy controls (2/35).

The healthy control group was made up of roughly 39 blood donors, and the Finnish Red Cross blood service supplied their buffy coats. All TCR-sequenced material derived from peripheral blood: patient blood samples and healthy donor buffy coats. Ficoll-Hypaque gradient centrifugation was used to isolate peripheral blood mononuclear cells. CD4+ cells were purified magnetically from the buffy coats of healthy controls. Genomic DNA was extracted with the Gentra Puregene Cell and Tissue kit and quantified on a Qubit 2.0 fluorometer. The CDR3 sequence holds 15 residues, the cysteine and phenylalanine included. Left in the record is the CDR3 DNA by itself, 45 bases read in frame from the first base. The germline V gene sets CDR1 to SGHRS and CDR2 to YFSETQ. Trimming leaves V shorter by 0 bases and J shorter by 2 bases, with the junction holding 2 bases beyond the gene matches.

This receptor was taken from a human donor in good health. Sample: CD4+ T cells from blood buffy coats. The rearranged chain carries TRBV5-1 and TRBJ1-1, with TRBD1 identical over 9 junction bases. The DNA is TGCGCCAGCAGCTTGGGGACAGGGGCCAACACTGAAGCTTTCTTT. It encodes CASSLGTGANTEAFF. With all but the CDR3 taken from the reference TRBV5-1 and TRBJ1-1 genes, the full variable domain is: KAGVTQTPRYLIKTRGQQVTLSCSPISGHRSVSWYQQTPGQGLQFLFEYFSETQRNKGNFPGRFSGRQFSNSRSEMNVSTLELGDSALYLCASSLGTGANTEAFFGQGTRLTVV.